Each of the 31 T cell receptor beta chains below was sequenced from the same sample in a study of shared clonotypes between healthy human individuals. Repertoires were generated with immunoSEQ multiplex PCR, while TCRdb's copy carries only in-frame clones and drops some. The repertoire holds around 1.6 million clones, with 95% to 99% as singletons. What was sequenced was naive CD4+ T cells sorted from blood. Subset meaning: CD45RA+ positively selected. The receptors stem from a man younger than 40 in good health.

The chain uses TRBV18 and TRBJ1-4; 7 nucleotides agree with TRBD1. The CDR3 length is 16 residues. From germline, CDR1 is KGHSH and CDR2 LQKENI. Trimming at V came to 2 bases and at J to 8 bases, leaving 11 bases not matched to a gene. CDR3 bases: TGTGCCAGCTCACCAACCGCGAGACAGGGTGACGAAAAACTGTTTTTT. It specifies CASSPTARQGDEKLFF. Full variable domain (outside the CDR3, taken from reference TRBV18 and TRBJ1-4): NAGVMQNPRHLVRRRGQEARLRCSPMKGHSHVYWYRQLPEEGLKFMVYLQKENIIDESGMPKERFSAEFPKEGPSILRIQQVVRGDSAAYFCASSPTARQGDEKLFFGSGTQLSVL.

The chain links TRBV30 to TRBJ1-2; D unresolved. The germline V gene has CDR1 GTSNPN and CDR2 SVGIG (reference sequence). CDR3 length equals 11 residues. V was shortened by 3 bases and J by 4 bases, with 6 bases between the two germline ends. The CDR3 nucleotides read TGTGCCTGGAGCCAGATCTATGGCTACACCTTC. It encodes CAWSQIYGYTF.

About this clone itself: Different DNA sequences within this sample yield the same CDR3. In DNA, the CDR3 is TGTGCCAGCAGCTTCCGGGACAGTTACGAGCAGTACTTC. As protein: CASSFRDSYEQYF. The V and J genes are TRBV11-3 and TRBJ2-7; 7 bases map to TRBD1. V trimming: 3 bases; J trimming: 4 bases; junction bases outside the gene matches: 3. Germline lookup yields CDR1 SGHNT and CDR2 YENEEA. The CDR3 has 13 amino acids.

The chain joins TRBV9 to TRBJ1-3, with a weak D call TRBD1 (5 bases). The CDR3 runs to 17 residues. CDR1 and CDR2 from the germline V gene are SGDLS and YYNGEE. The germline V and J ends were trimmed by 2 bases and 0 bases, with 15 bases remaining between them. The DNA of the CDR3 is TGTGCCAGCAGCGTCCTCGGACGGGGGTCCTCTGGAAACACCATATATTTT. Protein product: CASSVLGRGSSGNTIYF.

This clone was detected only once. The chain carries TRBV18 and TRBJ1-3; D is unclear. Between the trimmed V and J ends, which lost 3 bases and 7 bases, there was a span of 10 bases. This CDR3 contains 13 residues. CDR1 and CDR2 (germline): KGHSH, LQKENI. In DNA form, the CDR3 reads TGTGCCAGCTCACCGGGCCCCACTAACACCATATATTTT. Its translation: CASSPGPTNTIYF.

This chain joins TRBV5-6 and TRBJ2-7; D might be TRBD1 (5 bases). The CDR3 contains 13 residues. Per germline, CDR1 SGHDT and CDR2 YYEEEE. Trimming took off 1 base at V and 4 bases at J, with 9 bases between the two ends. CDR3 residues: CASSLRDRYEQYF. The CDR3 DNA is TGTGCCAGCAGCTTGCGAGACAGATACGAGCAGTACTTC.

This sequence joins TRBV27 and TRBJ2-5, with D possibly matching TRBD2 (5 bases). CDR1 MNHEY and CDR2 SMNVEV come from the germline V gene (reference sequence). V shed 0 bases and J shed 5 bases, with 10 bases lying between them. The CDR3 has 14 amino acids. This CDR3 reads CASSLSPRRETQYF. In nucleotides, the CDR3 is TGTGCCAGCAGTTTATCCCCACGGAGGGAGACCCAGTACTTC.

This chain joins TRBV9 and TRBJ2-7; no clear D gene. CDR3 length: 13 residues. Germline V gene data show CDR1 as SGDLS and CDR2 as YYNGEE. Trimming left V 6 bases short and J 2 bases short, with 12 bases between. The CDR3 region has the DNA TGTGCCAGCACGAAAGGACCTGCCTACGAGCAGTACTTC. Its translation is CASTKGPAYEQYF.

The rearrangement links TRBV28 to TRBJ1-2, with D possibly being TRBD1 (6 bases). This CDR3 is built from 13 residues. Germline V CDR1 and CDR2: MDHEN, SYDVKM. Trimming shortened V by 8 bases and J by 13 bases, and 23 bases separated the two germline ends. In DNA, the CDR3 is TGTGCCAGCGGCTCGAGGAGAGGGGAAGGGGGCACCTTC. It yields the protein CASGSRRGEGGTF.

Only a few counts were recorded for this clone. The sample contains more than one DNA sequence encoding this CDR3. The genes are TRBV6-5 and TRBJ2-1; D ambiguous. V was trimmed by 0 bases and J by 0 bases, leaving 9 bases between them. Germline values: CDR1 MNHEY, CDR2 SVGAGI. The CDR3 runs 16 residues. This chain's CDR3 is CASSYSGGSSYNEQFF. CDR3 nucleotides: TGTGCCAGCAGTTACTCGGGCGGAAGCTCCTACAATGAGCAGTTCTTC.

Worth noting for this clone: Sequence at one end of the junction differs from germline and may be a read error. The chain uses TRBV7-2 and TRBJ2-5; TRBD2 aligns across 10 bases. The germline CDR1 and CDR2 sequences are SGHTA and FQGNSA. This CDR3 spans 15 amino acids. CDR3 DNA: TGCGCCAGCAGCCAAGCGGGAGGGTTTCGAGAGACCCAGTACTTC. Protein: CASSQAGGFRETQYF. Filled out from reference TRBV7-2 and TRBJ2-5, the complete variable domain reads GAGVSQSPSNKVTEKGKDVELRCDPISGHTALYWYRQSLGQGLEFLIYFQGNSAPDKSGLPSDRFSAERTGGSVSTLTIQRTQQEDSAVYLCASSQAGGFRETQYFGPGTRLLVL.

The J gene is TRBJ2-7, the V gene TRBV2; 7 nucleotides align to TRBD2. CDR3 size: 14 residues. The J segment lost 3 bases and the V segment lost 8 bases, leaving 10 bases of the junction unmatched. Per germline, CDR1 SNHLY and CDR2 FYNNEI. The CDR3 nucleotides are TGTGCCAGCTCCCAGACTAGCAAATTCTACGAGCAGTACTTC. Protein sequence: CASSQTSKFYEQYF.

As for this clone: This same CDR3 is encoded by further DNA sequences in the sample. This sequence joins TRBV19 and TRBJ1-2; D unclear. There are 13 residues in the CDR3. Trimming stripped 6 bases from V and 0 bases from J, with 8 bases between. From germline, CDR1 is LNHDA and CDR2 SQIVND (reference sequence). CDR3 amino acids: CASRPGPNYGYTF. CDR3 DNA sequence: TGTGCCAGTAGGCCCGGGCCTAACTATGGCTACACCTTC.

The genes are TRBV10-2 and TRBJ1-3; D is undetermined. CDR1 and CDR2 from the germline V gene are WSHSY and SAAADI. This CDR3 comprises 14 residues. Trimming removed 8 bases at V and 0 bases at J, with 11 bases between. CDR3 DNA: TGCGCCAGCCGCGCAGTAGGCTCTGGAAACACCATATATTTT. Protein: CASRAVGSGNTIYF.

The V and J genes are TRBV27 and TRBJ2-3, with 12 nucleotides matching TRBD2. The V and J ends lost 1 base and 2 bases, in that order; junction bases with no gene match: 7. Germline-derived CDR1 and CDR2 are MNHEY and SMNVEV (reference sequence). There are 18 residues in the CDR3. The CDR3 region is CASSLLTSGRYLTDTQYF. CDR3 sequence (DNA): TGTGCCAGCAGTTTATTGACTAGCGGGAGATACCTCACAGATACGCAGTATTTT.

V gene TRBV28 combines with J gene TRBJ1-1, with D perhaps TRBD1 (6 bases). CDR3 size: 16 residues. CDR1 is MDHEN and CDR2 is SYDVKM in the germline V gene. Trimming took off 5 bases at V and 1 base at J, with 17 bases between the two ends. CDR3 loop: CASSRRTGKGNTEAFF. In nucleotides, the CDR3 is TGTGCCAGCAGTAGGAGAACAGGGAAGGGGAACACTGAAGCTTTCTTT.

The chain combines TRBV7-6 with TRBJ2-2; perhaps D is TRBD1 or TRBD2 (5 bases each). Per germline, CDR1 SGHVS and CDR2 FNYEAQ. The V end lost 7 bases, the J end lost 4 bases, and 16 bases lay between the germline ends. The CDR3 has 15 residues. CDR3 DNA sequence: TGTGCCAGCACCCGGTTCGTTGGGGGCACCGGGGAGCTGTTTTTT. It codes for CASTRFVGGTGELFF.

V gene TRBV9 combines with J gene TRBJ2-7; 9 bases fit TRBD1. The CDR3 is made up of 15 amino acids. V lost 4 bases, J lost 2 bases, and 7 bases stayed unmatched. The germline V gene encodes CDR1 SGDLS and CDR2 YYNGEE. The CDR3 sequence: CASSIGQGSAYEQYF. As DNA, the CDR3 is TGTGCCAGCAGCATCGGACAGGGGAGCGCCTACGAGCAGTACTTC.

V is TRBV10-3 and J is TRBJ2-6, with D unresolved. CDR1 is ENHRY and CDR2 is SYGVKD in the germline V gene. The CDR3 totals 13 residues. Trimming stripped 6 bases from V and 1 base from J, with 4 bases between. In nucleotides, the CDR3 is TGTGCCATCAGCGGTTCTGGGGCCAACGTCCTGACTTTC. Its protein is CAISGSGANVLTF.

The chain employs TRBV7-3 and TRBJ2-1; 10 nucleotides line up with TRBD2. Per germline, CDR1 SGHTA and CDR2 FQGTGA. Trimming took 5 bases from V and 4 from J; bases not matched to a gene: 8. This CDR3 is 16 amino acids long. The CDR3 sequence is CASSSAGTSVYNEQFF. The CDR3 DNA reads TGTGCCAGCAGCAGCGCCGGGACTAGCGTTTACAATGAGCAGTTCTTC.

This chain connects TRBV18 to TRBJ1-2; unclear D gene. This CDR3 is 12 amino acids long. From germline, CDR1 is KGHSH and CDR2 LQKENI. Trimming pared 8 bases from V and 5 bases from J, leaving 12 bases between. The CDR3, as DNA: TGTGCCAGCGGCCCAGAGTCTTATGGCTACACCTTC. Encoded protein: CASGPESYGYTF.

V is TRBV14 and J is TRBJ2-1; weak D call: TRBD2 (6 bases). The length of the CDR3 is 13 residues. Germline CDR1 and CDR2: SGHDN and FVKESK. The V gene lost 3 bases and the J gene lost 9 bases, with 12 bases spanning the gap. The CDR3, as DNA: TGTGCCAGCAGCCAGAACCGGAGGGGTGAGCAGTTCTTC. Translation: CASSQNRRGEQFF. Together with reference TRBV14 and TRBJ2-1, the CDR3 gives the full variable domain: EAGVTQFPSHSVIEKGQTVTLRCDPISGHDNLYWYRRVMGKEIKFLLHFVKESKQDESGMPNNRFLAERTGGTYSTLKVQPAELEDSGVYFCASSQNRRGEQFFGPGTRLTVL.

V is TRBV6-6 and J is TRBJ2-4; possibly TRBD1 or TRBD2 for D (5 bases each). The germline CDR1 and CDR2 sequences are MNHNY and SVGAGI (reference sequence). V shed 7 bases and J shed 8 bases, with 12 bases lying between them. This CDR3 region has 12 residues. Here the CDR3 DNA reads TGTGCCAGCACCACCACGGGGCACATTCAGTACTTC. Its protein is CASTTTGHIQYF.

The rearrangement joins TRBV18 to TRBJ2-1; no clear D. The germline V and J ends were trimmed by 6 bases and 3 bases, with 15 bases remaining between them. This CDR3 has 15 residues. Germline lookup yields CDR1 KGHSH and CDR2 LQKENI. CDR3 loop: CASSPDRTFYNEQFF. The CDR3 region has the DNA TGTGCCAGCTCCCCAGATCGCACTTTCTACAATGAGCAGTTCTTC.

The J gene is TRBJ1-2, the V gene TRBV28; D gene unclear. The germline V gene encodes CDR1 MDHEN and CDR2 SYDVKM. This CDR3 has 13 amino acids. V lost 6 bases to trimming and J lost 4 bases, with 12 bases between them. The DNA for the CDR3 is TGTGCCAGCAGCCCGTCCGACCTCTATGGCTACACCTTC. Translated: CASSPSDLYGYTF.

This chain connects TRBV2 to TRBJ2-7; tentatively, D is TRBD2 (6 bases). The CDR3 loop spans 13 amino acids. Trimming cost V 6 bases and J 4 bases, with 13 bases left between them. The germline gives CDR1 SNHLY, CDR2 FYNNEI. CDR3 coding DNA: TGTGCCAGCAGCGGGGTGGGGGGATACGAGCAGTACTTC. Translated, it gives CASSGVGGYEQYF.

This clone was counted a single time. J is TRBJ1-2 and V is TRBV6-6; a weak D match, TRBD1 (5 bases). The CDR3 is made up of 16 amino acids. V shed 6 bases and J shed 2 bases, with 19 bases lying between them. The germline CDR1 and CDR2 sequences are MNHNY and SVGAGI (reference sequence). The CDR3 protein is CASSQVGGRLNYGYTF. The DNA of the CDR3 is TGTGCCAGCAGCCAAGTCGGGGGACGCCTAAACTATGGCTACACCTTC.

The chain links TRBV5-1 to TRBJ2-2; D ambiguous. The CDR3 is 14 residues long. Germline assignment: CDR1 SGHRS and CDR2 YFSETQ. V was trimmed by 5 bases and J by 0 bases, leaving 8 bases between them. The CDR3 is CASRGISNTGELFF. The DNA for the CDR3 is TGCGCCAGCAGGGGTATCTCGAACACCGGGGAGCTGTTTTTT. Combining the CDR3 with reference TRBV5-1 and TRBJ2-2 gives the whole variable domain KAGVTQTPRYLIKTRGQQVTLSCSPISGHRSVSWYQQTPGQGLQFLFEYFSETQRNKGNFPGRFSGRQFSNSRSEMNVSTLELGDSALYLCASRGISNTGELFFGEGSRLTVL.

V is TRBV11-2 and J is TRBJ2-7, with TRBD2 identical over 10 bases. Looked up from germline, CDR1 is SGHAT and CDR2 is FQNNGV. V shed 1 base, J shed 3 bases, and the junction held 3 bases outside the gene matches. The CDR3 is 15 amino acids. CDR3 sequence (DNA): TGTGCCAGCAGCTTAGCTAGCGGGAGTAACTACGAGCAGTACTTC. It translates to CASSLASGSNYEQYF.

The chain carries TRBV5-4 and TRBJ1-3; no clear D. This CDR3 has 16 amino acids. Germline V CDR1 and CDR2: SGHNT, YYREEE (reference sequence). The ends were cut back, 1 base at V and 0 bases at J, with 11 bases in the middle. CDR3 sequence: CASSLYLGDSGNTIYF. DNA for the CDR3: TGTGCCAGCAGCTTGTATTTGGGTGACTCTGGAAACACCATATATTTT.

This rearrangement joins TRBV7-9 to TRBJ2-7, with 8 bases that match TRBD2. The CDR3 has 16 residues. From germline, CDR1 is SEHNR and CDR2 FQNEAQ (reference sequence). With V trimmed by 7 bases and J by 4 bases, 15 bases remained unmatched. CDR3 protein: CASTREGAGAIYEQYF. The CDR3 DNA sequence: TGTGCCAGCACCAGGGAGGGAGCGGGAGCGATTTACGAGCAGTACTTC.